The 20 T cell receptor beta chains in this list originate from one sample, sequenced in a study of T cells after yellow fever vaccination (dated by TCRdb to between 2019 and 2020). This specimen's treatment or condition label, interpreted: live attenuated yellow fever vaccine strain. The library relied on 5' RACE. TCRdb names Illumina HiSeq 2500 as the instrument used. TCRdb took the public reads, trimmed them with fastp at Q25, ran MiXCR for clone calling and kept in-frame beta chains. Each entry is one CDR3 protein sequence, shown with its most common DNA and genes. The sample contains roughly 32,000 distinct CDR3 sequences, 6% to 8.5% of them found a single time. The ten largest clones capture 22% of the sample. The sequenced sample was PBMCs, either bulk or a sorted T-cell subset (CD4+, CD8+, memory, or dextramer-sorted; not recorded which), obtained on the day of the first yellow fever vaccination. These TCRs come from a man aged 18 to 30 who received the YFV17D yellow fever vaccine.

The rearrangement links TRBV5-1 to TRBJ2-1; D is uncertain. Germline V gene lookup returns CDR1 SGHRS and CDR2 YFSETQ. CDR3 length equals 16 residues. The V end lost 3 bases, the J end lost 1 base, and 14 bases lay between the germline ends. CDR3 bases: TGCGCCAGCAGCTCCCAGGCGGCAGGATCCTACAATGAGCAGTTCTTC. Translated: CASSSQAAGSYNEQFF.

At least ten counts were recorded for this clonotype. The chain joins TRBV7-2 to TRBJ1-2, with D unclear. The CDR3 sequence is 13 residues long. Looked up from germline, CDR1 is SGHTA and CDR2 is FQGNSA. Trimming stripped 5 bases from V and 8 bases from J, with 15 bases between. The CDR3 is CASSPDASWGYTF. In DNA, the CDR3 is TGTGCCAGCAGCCCTGACGCATCATGGGGCTACACCTTC.

Note on this clonotype: One base away lies a much larger clone, so this may be a sequencing read error. The V gene is TRBV4-2, the J gene TRBJ2-3; D is perhaps TRBD2 (6 bases). Trimming cost V 4 bases and J 1 base, with 18 bases left between them. The CDR3 length is 17 residues. Per the germline V gene, CDR1 is LGHNA and CDR2 is YNFKEQ. This CDR3 is CASSLGRGEAGTDTQYF. CDR3 nucleotide sequence: TGTGCCAGCAGCCTGGGCCGCGGGGAGGCGGGCACAGATACGCAGTATTTT.

There are many counts of this clonotype. This sequence joins TRBV7-2 and TRBJ2-2, with D uncertain. Between the trimmed V and J ends, which lost 4 bases and 4 bases, there was a span of 10 bases. Germline V gene sequence: CDR1 SGHTA, CDR2 FQGNSA. There are 14 residues in the CDR3. The CDR3 loop is CASSSLLSTGELFF. The CDR3 region has the DNA TGTGCCAGCAGCTCACTTCTTAGCACCGGGGAGCTGTTTTTT. The full variable domain, in which reference TRBV7-2 and TRBJ2-2 provide the parts outside the CDR3, is GAGVSQSPSNKVTEKGKDVELRCDPISGHTALYWYRQSLGQGLEFLIYFQGNSAPDKSGLPSDRFSAERTGGSVSTLTIQRTQQEDSAVYLCASSSLLSTGELFFGEGSRLTVL.

This clonotype was recorded at least ten times. This rearrangement joins TRBV7-2 to TRBJ2-5; D is undetermined. The CDR3 contains 12 residues. Germline V gene sequence: CDR1 SGHTA, CDR2 FQGNSA. V lost 5 bases to trimming and J lost 5 bases, with 9 bases between them. CDR3 residues: CASSESWETQYF. The CDR3 bases are TGTGCCAGCAGCGAGAGTTGGGAGACCCAGTACTTC.

In this sample, this clonotype turned up many times. The J gene is TRBJ2-5, the V gene TRBV5-8; TRBD2 might be the D (5 bases). Germline CDR1 SGHTS, CDR2 YDEGEE. The CDR3 loop spans 13 amino acids. V dropped 2 bases and J dropped 5 bases, with 10 bases sitting between them. CDR3 nucleotides: TGTGCCAGCAGCTTCACGGGAAAGGAGACCCAGTACTTC. Protein: CASSFTGKETQYF.

This clonotype was seen ten or more times. This rearrangement joins TRBV6-5 to TRBJ1-6; maybe TRBD1 (5 bases). With 0 bases removed from V and 10 bases from J, the gap between germline ends came to 13 bases. The CDR3 has 15 amino acids. Per germline, CDR1 MNHEY and CDR2 SVGAGI. CDR3 region: CASSYSAGTGSPLHF. CDR3 bases: TGTGCCAGCAGTTACTCTGCCGGGACGGGCTCACCCCTCCACTTT.

This clonotype occurred many times. This chain joins TRBV5-1 and TRBJ1-5; D is perhaps TRBD1 (6 bases). From germline, CDR1 is SGHRS and CDR2 YFSETQ. The CDR3 totals 14 residues. V was trimmed by 0 bases and J by 4 bases, leaving 8 bases between them. The CDR3 DNA reads as TGCGCCAGCAGCTTGGTACAGGGAAATCAGCCCCAGCATTTT. This translates into CASSLVQGNQPQHF.

This clonotype was seen ten or more times. The V and J genes are TRBV4-2 and TRBJ2-5, with no clear D. This CDR3 contains 15 residues. Germline CDR1 and CDR2: LGHNA and YNFKEQ. The germline V and J ends were trimmed by 0 bases and 7 bases, with 15 bases remaining between them. CDR3 bases: TGTGCCAGCAGCCAAGATAGGAGCAATCATATGACCCAGTACTTC. Its protein product is CASSQDRSNHMTQYF.

Remarks on this clonotype: A much larger clonotype is one base distant, so this may be a read error. The V call is TRBV5-6, the J call TRBJ2-3; no clear D. CDR1 SGHDT and CDR2 YYEEEE come from the germline V gene. CDR3 length: 11 residues. Trimming took off 2 bases at V and 6 bases at J, with 4 bases between the two ends. The CDR3, as DNA: TGTGCCAGCAGCTTTGTGGATACGCAGTATTTT. Translation: CASSFVDTQYF. Full variable domain (remainder filled in from reference TRBV5-6 and TRBJ2-3): DAGVTQSPTHLIKTRGQQVTLRCSPKSGHDTVSWYQQALGQGPQFIFQYYEEEERQRGNFPDRFSGHQFPNYSSELNVNALLLGDSALYLCASSFVDTQYFGPGTRLTVL.

The J gene is TRBJ1-6, the V gene TRBV30; D is unclear. Germline CDR1 reads GTSNPN; CDR2 reads SVGIG (reference sequence). This CDR3 region has 13 residues. V was cut by 0 bases and J by 10 bases, with 10 bases left in between. The CDR3 spells CAWSVYEKSPLHF. CDR3 nucleotides: TGTGCCTGGAGTGTATACGAGAAGTCACCCCTCCACTTT.

The chain recombines TRBV3-1 with TRBJ1-2; 8 bases align to TRBD1. V lost 4 bases to trimming and J lost 5 bases; unmatched junction nucleotides: 9. The germline CDR1 and CDR2 sequences are LGHDT and YNNKEL (reference sequence). This CDR3 contains 15 residues. CDR3 DNA: TGTGCCAGCAGCCGAAGAGGGACAGGCGCTTATGGCTACACCTTC. Translation: CASSRRGTGAYGYTF.

This clonotype was seen many times. The chain recombines TRBV7-9 with TRBJ1-5; no clear D gene. This CDR3 is 14 amino acids long. From germline, CDR1 is SEHNR and CDR2 FQNEAQ (reference sequence). Trimming shortened V by 2 bases and J by 1 base, and 6 bases separated the two germline ends. CDR3 in amino acids: CASSLISSNQPQHF. The CDR3 DNA follows: TGTGCCAGCAGCTTAATATCGAGCAATCAGCCCCAGCATTTT.

This clonotype showed up many times. The rearrangement joins TRBV6-4 to TRBJ2-2; the D gene is possibly TRBD2 (6 bases). Between the trimmed V and J ends, which lost 3 bases and 4 bases, there was a span of 6 bases. The CDR3 length is 13 residues. From germline, CDR1 is MRHNA and CDR2 SNTAGT. In DNA, the CDR3 is TGTGCCAGCAGTGAGACTAGCACCGGGGAGCTGTTTTTT. Translation gives CASSETSTGELFF.

The table lists this clonotype with many counts. The V call is TRBV5-1, the J call TRBJ2-3; 9 positions agree with TRBD2. The trim removed 3 bases at V and 2 bases at J, leaving 7 bases unmatched. This CDR3 contains 16 residues. CDR1 is SGHRS, CDR2 YFSETQ, per germline. CDR3 coding DNA: TGCGCCAGCAGCTCGCTTAGCGGGGGCCTCACAGATACGCAGTATTTT. It specifies CASSSLSGGLTDTQYF.

Ten or more counts support this clonotype. V gene TRBV27 combines with J gene TRBJ2-3; possible D gene TRBD2, 6 bases. CDR1 and CDR2 (germline): MNHEY, SMNVEV (reference sequence). V dropped 6 bases and J dropped 3 bases, with 16 bases sitting between them. The CDR3 length is 15 residues. The CDR3, as DNA: TGTGCCAGCAGCAGCCGGGAGACGTTGACAGATACGCAGTATTTT. Amino acid sequence: CASSSRETLTDTQYF.

There are a few counts of this clonotype. The chain joins TRBV30 to TRBJ1-2; D uncertain. The CDR3 covers 12 residues. Germline V gene lookup returns CDR1 GTSNPN and CDR2 SVGIG (reference sequence). V lost 4 bases, J lost 4 bases, and 10 bases lay in between. CDR3 protein: CAWKSDFYGYTF. CDR3 nucleotides: TGTGCCTGGAAATCAGACTTCTATGGCTACACCTTC.

This clonotype showed up many times. The chain recombines TRBV3-1 with TRBJ2-3, with 12 bases identical to TRBD2. The CDR3 totals 18 residues. Germline V lookup: CDR1 LGHDT, CDR2 YNNKEL (reference sequence). Trimming cost V 1 base and J 0 bases; bases outside gene matches: 5. CDR3 in amino acids: CASSQGLAGVTSTDTQYF. The CDR3 DNA is TGTGCCAGCAGCCAAGGACTAGCGGGGGTTACTAGCACAGATACGCAGTATTTT.

This rearrangement joins TRBV4-3 to TRBJ2-1; D assignment may be TRBD1 or TRBD2 (5 bases each). V lost 0 bases and J lost 7, with 10 bases in between. Germline V gene data show CDR1 as LGHNA and CDR2 as YSLEER. CDR3 length equals 14 residues. CDR3 bases: TGCGCCAGCAGCCAAGAGGGTTGGGGGAATGAGCAGTTCTTC. Residues: CASSQEGWGNEQFF.

This clonotype was detected ten times or more. The chain is built from TRBV7-2 and TRBJ1-4; D remains ambiguous. Between the trimmed V and J ends, which lost 2 bases and 7 bases, there was a span of 11 bases. Germline CDR1 SGHTA, CDR2 FQGNSA. CDR3 length: 14 residues. CDR3 in amino acids: CASSLSNSGEKLFF. The CDR3, as DNA: TGTGCCAGCAGCTTATCGAATTCTGGTGAAAAACTGTTTTTT.